This entry lists 8 T cell receptor beta chains sequenced from one sample in a study of blood T cells in healthy people across ages. PCR was performed a second time for roughly 7 to 12 cycles using a sample-barcoded 5' primer and a J-beta primer mix. TCRdb ran MiXCR on the 5' RACE reads and lists one entry per CDR3 protein. The sample lists some 790,000 distinct CDR3 sequences; around 28% were seen once. Material for sequencing was blood. These receptors originate from a woman aged 80 or over in good health.

The table lists this clonotype with a few counts. The J gene is TRBJ2-3, the V gene TRBV4-3; D uncertain. The germline V and J ends were trimmed by 1 base and 4 bases, with 15 bases remaining between them. Germline lookup yields CDR1 LGHNA and CDR2 YSLEER. The CDR3 has 16 residues. CDR3 protein: CASSQGPRSPADTQYF. The CDR3 coding sequence is TGCGCCAGCAGCCAAGGTCCCAGGTCCCCGGCAGATACGCAGTATTTT.

In its sample, this clonotype was seen many times. The chain recombines TRBV7-2 with TRBJ2-5; 8 positions agree with TRBD1. The CDR3 is 16 amino acids. The germline CDR1 and CDR2 sequences are SGHTA and FQGNSA. Trimming removed 1 base from V and 2 bases from J; junction bases left unmatched: 6. CDR3 loop: CASSLGLDRVQETQYF. CDR3 bases: TGTGCCAGCAGCTTAGGACTGGACAGGGTACAAGAGACCCAGTACTTC. Using reference TRBV7-2 and TRBJ2-5 for the parts outside the CDR3, the full variable domain is GAGVSQSPSNKVTEKGKDVELRCDPISGHTALYWYRQSLGQGLEFLIYFQGNSAPDKSGLPSDRFSAERTGGSVSTLTIQRTQQEDSAVYLCASSLGLDRVQETQYFGPGTRLLVL.

The DNA for the CDR3 is TGTGCCAGCAGGGGGGAACGGGGATACACCGGGGAGCTGTTTTTT. This sequence encodes CASRGERGYTGELFF. V usage is TRBV25-1 and J usage is TRBJ2-2; D may be TRBD1 or TRBD2 (5 bases each). The V end lost 6 bases, the J end lost 3 bases, and 14 bases lay between the germline ends. The CDR3 is made up of 15 amino acids. Germline V gene sequence: CDR1 MGHDK, CDR2 SYGVNS.

This clonotype was seen once. The chain couples TRBV7-6 to TRBJ1-1; maybe TRBD1 (5 bases). This CDR3 comprises 17 residues. V lost 1 base and J 2 bases, leaving 17 bases between the germline ends. The V gene's germline CDR1 is SGHVS and CDR2 FNYEAQ. CDR3 region: CASSLDIMRGVNTEAFF. As DNA, the CDR3 is TGTGCCAGCAGCTTAGATATCATGAGGGGAGTTAACACTGAAGCTTTCTTT.

This clonotype was detected ten times or more. The chain couples TRBV18 to TRBJ2-1; TRBD2 might be the D (6 bases). With 0 bases removed from V and 1 base from J, the gap between germline ends came to 16 bases. CDR1 KGHSH and CDR2 LQKENI come from the germline V gene. The CDR3 covers 18 residues. The CDR3, as DNA: TGTGCCAGCTCACCACCTTCGGGTTTGGGGGGATCCTACAATGAGCAGTTCTTC. Translation: CASSPPSGLGGSYNEQFF.

This chain joins TRBV6-2 or TRBV6-3 and TRBJ1-1, with D perhaps TRBD1 (6 bases). This CDR3 contains 15 residues. Trimming left V 0 bases short and J 7 bases short, with 15 bases between. The germline V gene has CDR1 MNHEY and CDR2 SVGEGT. In nucleotides, the CDR3 is TGTGCCAGCAGTTACTCTGGGGCCAGGGGTGGTGAAGCTTTCTTT. Its translation is CASSYSGARGGEAFF.

The V call is TRBV19, the J call TRBJ2-5; possibly TRBD1 for D (6 bases). This CDR3 spans 14 amino acids. Deletions cut 3 bases from V and 3 bases from J, with 11 bases between. Germline V lookup: CDR1 LNHDA, CDR2 SQIVND (reference sequence). CDR3 residues: CASSITGIKETQYF. The CDR3 DNA sequence: TGTGCCAGTAGTATCACAGGGATAAAAGAGACCCAGTACTTC.

The rearrangement uses TRBV10-2 and TRBJ1-2; D is ambiguous. Germline values: CDR1 WSHSY, CDR2 SAAADI. Trimming cost V 6 bases and J 7 bases, with 15 bases left between them. CDR3 length: 13 residues. CDR3 coding DNA: TGCGCCAGCAGCGAGAGCCCGAGAAGTGGCTACACCTTC. Amino acids: CASSESPRSGYTF.